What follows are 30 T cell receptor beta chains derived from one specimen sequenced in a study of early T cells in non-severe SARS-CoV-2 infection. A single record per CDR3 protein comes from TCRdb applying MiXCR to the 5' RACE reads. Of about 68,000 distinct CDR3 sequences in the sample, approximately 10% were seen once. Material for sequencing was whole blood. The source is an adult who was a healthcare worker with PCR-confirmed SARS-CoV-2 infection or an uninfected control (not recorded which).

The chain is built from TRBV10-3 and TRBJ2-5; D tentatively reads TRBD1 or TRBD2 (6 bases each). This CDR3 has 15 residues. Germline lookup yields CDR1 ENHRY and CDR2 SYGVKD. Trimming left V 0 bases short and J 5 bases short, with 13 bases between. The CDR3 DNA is TGTGCCATCAGTGAGTCGACTCGAGGGGGGGAGACCCAGTACTTC. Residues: CAISESTRGGETQYF.

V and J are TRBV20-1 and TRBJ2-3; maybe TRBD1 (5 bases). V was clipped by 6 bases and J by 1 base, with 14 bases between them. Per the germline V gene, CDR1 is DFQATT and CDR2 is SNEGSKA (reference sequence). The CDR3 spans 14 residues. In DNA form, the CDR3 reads TGCAGTGCCCCACAGGAAGATCGCACAGATACGCAGTATTTT. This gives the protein CSAPQEDRTDTQYF.

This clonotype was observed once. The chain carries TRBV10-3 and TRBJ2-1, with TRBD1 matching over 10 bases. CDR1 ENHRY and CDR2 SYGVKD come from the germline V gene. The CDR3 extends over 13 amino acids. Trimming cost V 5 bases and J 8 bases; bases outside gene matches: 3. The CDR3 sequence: CAISTTGGYEQFF. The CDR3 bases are TGTGCCATCAGTACGACAGGGGGCTATGAGCAGTTCTTC.

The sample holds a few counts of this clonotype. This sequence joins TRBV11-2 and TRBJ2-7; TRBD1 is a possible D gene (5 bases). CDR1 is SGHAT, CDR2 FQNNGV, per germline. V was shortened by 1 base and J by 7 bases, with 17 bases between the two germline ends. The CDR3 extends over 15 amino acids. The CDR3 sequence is CASSLVMRQFGEQYF. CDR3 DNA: TGTGCCAGCAGCTTAGTAATGCGACAGTTTGGGGAGCAGTACTTC.

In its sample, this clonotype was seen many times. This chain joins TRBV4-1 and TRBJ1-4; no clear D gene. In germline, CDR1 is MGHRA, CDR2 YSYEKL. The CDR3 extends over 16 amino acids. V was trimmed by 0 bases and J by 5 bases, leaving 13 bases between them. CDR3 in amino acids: CASSQEIALRNEKLFF. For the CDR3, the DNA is TGCGCCAGCAGCCAAGAGATCGCCCTAAGGAATGAAAAACTGTTTTTT.

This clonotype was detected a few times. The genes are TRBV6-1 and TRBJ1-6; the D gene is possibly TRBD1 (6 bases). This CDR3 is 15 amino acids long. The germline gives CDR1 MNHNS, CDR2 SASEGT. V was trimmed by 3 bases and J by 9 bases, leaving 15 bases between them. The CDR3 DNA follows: TGTGCCAGCAGTGAGCAGACAGGTTGGAGTTCACCCCTCCACTTT. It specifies CASSEQTGWSSPLHF.

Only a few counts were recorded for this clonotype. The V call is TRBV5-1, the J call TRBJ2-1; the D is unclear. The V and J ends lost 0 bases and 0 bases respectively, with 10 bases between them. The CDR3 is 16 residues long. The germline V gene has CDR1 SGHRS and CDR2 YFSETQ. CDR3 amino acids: CASSLAPASSYNEQFF. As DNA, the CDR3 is TGCGCCAGCAGCTTGGCCCCGGCCAGCTCCTACAATGAGCAGTTCTTC.

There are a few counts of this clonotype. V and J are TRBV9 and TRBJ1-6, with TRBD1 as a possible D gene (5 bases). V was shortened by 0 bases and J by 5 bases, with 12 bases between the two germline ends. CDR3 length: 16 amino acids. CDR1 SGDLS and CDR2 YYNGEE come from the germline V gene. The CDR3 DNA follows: TGTGCCAGCAGCGTAGATCGGGGGAGAGATAATTCACCCCTCCACTTT. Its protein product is CASSVDRGRDNSPLHF.

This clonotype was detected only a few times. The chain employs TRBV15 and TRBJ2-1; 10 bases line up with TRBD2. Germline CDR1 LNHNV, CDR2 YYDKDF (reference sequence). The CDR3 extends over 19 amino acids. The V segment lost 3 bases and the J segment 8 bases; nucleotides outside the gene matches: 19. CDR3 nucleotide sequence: TGTGCCACCAGCAGGGACTTGATTGGGGCAGGGGGACTAGCGTATGAGCAGTTCTTC. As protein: CATSRDLIGAGGLAYEQFF. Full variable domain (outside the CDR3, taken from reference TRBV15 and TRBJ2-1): DAMVIQNPRYQVTQFGKPVTLSCSQTLNHNVMYWYQQKSSQAPKLLFHYYDKDFNNEADTPDNFQSRRPNTSFCFLDIRSPGLGDTAMYLCATSRDLIGAGGLAYEQFFGPGTRLTVL.

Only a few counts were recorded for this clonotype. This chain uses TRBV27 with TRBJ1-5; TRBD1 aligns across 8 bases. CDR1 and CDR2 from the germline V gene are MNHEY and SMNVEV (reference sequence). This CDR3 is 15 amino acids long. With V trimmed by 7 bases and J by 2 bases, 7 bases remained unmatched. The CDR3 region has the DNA TGTGCCAGCAATCCAGGGGGCGCTGGCAATCAGCCCCAGCATTTT. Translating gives CASNPGGAGNQPQHF.

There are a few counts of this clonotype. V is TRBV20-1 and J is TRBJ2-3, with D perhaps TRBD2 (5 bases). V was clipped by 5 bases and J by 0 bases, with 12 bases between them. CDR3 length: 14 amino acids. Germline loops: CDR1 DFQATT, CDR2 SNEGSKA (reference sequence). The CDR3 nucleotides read TGCAGTGCTCTCAGAGGGTCTAGCACAGATACGCAGTATTTT. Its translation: CSALRGSSTDTQYF.

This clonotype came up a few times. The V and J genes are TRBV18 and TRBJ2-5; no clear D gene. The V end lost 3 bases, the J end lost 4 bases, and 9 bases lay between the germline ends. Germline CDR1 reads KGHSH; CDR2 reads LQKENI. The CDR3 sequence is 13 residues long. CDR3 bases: TGTGCCAGCTCACCTCGTGGTTCAGAGACCCAGTACTTC. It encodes CASSPRGSETQYF.

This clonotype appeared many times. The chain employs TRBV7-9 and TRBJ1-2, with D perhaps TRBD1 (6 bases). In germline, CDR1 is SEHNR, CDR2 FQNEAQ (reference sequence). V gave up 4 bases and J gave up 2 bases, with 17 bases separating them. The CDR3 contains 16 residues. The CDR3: CASSYPWTDQNYGYTF. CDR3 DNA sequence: TGTGCCAGCAGCTACCCCTGGACAGATCAAAACTATGGCTACACCTTC.

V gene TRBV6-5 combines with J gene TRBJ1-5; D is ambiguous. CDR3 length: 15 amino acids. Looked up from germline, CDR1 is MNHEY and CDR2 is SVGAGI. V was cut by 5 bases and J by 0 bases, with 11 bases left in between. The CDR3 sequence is CASSRTAYSNQPQHF. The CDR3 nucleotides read TGTGCCAGCAGTAGGACCGCTTATAGCAATCAGCCCCAGCATTTT.

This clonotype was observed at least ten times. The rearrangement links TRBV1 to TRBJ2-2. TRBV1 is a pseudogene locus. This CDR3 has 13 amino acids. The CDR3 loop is CTSSISRAGELFF. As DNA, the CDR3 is TGCACCAGCAGCATCAGTCGCGCCGGGGAGCTGTTTTTT.

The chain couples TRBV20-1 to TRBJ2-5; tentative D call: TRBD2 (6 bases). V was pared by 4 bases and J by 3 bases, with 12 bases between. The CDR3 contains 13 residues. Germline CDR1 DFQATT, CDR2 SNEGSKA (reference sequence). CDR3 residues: CSAKILAEETQYF. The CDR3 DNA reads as TGCAGTGCTAAGATATTAGCGGAAGAGACCCAGTACTTC.

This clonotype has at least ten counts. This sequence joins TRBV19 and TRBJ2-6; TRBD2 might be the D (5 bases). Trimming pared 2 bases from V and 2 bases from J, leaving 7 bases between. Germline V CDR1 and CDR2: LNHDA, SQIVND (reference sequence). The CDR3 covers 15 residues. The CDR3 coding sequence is TGTGCCAGTAGTATAAGAGCGGCTGGGGCCAACGTCCTGACTTTC. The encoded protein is CASSIRAAGANVLTF.

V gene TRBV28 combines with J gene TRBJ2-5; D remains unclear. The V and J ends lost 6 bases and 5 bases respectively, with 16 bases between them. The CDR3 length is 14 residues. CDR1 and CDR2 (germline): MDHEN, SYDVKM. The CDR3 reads CASSPDTRRETQYF. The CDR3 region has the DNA TGTGCCAGCAGCCCCGATACCCGCCGGGAGACCCAGTACTTC.

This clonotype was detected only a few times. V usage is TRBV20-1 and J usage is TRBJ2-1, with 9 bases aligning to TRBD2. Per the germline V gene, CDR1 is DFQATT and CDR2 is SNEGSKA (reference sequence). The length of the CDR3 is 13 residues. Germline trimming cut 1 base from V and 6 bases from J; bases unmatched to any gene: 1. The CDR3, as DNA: TGCAGTGCTAGAGCTAGCGGGACCAATGAGCAGTTCTTC. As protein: CSARASGTNEQFF.

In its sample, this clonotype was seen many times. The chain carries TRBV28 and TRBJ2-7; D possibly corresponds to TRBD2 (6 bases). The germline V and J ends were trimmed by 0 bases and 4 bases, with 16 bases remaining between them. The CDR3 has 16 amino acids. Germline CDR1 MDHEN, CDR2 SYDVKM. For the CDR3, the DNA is TGTGCCAGCAGTTTATGCATCGGGGGAGCATGTTACGAGCAGTACTTC. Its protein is CASSLCIGGACYEQYF.

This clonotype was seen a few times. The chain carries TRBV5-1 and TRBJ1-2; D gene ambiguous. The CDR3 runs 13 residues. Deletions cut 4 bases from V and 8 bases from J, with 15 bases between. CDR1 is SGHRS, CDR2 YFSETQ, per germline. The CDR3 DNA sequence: TGCGCCAGCAGCCCGTTCGGGGATCGGGGCTACACCTTC. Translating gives CASSPFGDRGYTF.

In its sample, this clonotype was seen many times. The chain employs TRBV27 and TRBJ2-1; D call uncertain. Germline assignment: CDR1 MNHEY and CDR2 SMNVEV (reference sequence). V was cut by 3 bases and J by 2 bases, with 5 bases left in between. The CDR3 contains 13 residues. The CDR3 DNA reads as TGTGCCAGCAGTTTGTCGCCCTACAATGAGCAGTTCTTC. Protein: CASSLSPYNEQFF.

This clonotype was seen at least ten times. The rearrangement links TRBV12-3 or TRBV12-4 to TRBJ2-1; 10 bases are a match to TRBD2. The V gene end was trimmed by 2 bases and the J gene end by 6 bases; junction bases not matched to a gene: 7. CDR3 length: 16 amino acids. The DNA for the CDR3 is TGTGCCAGCAGTTTATTCCCCAGCGGGAGGGGCAATGAGCAGTTCTTC. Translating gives CASSLFPSGRGNEQFF.

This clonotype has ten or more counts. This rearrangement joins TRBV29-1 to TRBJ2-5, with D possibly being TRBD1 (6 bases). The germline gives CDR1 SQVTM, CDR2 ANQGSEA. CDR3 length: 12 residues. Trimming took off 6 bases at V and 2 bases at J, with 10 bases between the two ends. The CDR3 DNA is TGCAGCGTGGACGGACAGCAAGAGACCCAGTACTTC. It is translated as CSVDGQQETQYF. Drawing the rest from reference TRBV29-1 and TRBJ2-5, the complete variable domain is SAVISQKPSRDICQRGTSLTIQCQVDSQVTMMFWYRQQPGQSLTLIATANQGSEATYESGFVIDKFPISRPNLTFSTLTVSNMSPEDSSIYLCSVDGQQETQYFGPGTRLLVL.

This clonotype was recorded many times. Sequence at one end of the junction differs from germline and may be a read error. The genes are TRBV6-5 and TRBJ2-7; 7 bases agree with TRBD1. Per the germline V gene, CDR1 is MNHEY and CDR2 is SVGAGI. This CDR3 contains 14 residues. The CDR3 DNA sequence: TGTGCCAGCACGCGGGCGACAGGGCTGTACGTGCAGTACTTC. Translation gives CASTRATGLYVQYF.

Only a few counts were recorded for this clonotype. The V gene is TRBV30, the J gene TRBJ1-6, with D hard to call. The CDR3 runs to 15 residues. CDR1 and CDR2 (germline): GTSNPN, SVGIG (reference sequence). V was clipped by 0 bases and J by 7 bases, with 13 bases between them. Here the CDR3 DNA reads TGTGCCTGGAGTGTAAACGGACCGAGCAATTCACCCCTCCACTTT. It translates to CAWSVNGPSNSPLHF.

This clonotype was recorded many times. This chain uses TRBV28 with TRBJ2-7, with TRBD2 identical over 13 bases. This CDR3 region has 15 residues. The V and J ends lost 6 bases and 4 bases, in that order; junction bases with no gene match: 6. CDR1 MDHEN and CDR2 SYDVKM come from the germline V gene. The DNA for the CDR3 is TGTGCCAGCAGGACAACTAGCGGGAGGGCTTACGAGCAGTACTTC. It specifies CASRTTSGRAYEQYF. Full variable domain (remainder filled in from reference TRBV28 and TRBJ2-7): DVKVTQSSRYLVKRTGEKVFLECVQDMDHENMFWYRQDPGLGLRLIYFSYDVKMKEKGDIPEGYSVSREKKERFSLILESASTNQTSMYLCASRTTSGRAYEQYFGPGTRLTVT.

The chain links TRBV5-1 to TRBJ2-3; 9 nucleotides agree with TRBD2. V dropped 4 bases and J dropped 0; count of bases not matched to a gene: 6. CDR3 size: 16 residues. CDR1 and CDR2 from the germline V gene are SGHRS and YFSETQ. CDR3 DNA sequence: TGCGCCAGCAGCCCCCGACTAGCGGAGAGCACAGATACGCAGTATTTT. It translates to CASSPRLAESTDTQYF.

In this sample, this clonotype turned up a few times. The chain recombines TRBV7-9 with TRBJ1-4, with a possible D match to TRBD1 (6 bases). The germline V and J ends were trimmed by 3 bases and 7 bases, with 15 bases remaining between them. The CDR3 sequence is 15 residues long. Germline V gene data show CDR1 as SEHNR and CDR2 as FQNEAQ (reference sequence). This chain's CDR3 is CASSFMGGASEKLFF. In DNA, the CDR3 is TGTGCCAGCAGCTTCATGGGGGGCGCGAGTGAAAAACTGTTTTTT.

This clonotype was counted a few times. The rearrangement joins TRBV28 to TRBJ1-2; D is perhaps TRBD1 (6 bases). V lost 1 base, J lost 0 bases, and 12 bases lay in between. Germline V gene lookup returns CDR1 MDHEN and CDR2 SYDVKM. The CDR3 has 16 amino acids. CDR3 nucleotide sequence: TGTGCCAGCAGTTTATCAGGGGTAGCTACTAACTATGGCTACACCTTC. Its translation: CASSLSGVATNYGYTF.